This T cell receptor (beta chain) was sequenced in a study of cytomegalovirus exposure and HLA in healthy donors. Study results and caveats: According to a later analysis, most TCR beta chains associated with CMV appeared HLA-restricted. Later genetic work tied a missense DCLRE1C variant to beta-chain V and J trimming. In an earlier analysis, most TCR beta V segments were productive about 90% or about 30% of the time.

The CDR3 extends over 14 amino acids. Germline V lookup: CDR1 LNHDA, CDR2 SQIVND (reference sequence). The V end lost 3 bases, the J end lost 4 bases, and 12 bases lay between the germline ends. This clone was counted a single time. Its specificity is unknown. PCR employed 60 Vbeta and 13 Jbeta primers. Sequencing used immunoSEQ multiplex PCR; TCRdb keeps in-frame clones, though not all of them. Of around 250,000 clones listed, around 80% are singletons. The sequence was collected from a woman in her sixties or seventies in good health and CMV-seropositive. Source material: PBMCs. V and J are TRBV19 and TRBJ1-2; D gene uncertain. This CDR3 is CASSISRGRYGYTF. The DNA of the CDR3 is TGTGCCAGTAGTATTTCGAGAGGCCGCTATGGCTACACCTTC. The full variable domain, with the rest looked up from reference TRBV19 and TRBJ1-2, is DGGITQSPKYLFRKEGQNVTLSCEQNLNHDAMYWYRQDPGQGLRLIYYSQIVNDFQKGDIAEGYSVSREKKESFPLTVTSAQKNPTAFYLCASSISRGRYGYTFGSGTRLTVV.